The 30 T cell receptor beta chains in this list originate from one sample, sequenced in a study of T cells in Graves' hyperthyroidism and ophthalmopathy. TCR beta CDR3 regions were amplified from RNA. HTBI primers were employed in a first-round RT-PCR of the TCR CDR3. TCRdb reprocessed the multiplex PCR reads via MiXCR and lists one record per CDR3 protein. The data contain about 580,000 distinct CDR3 sequences, about 45% of them singletons. The sample comprised peripheral blood or thyroid tissue (not recorded which). The receptors here all came from a young woman with Graves' hyperthyroidism.

The chain recombines TRBV12-3 or TRBV12-4 with TRBJ2-5; maybe TRBD2 (6 bases). The V end was cut by 6 bases, the J end by 4 bases, with 18 bases between. The CDR3 has 15 residues. CDR3 coding DNA: TGTGCCAGCAGAGTAACCGGACTGGGGGGAGAGACCCAGTACTTC. Its protein product is CASRVTGLGGETQYF.

J is TRBJ2-5 and V is TRBV7-3, with TRBD2 matching 8 bases. The J call may be mistaken, given a closer DNA end match to TRBJ2-1. The CDR3 totals 18 residues. The V gene's germline CDR1 is SGHTA and CDR2 FQGTGA. CDR3 sequence (DNA): TGTGCCAGCAGCTCGAGGACACACGGCGGGAGGAGGAACAATGAGCAGTTCTTC. Amino acids: CASSSRTHGGRRNNEQFF.

A word on this clonotype: Without the conserved terminal phenylalanine or tryptophan, this CDR3 likely stems from a read error. The chain carries TRBV10-2 and TRBJ1-5, with D unresolved. Germline lookup yields CDR1 WSHSY and CDR2 SAAADI. Trimming took 2 bases from V and 8 from J, leaving 7 bases between them. The CDR3 is 12 residues long. The CDR3 DNA is TGCGCCAGCAGTGAGATGGGAGAGCCCCAGCATCTT. It codes for CASSEMGEPQHL.

The rearrangement links TRBV6-5 to TRBJ2-5; weak D call: TRBD1 (6 bases). Germline loops: CDR1 MNHEY, CDR2 SVGAGI. Trimming removed 6 bases from V and 2 bases from J, with 7 bases in between. The CDR3 has 12 amino acids. CDR3 protein: CASSTGQETQYF. In nucleotides, the CDR3 is TGTGCCAGCAGCACAGGGCAAGAGACCCAGTACTTC.

This clonotype was seen many times. V usage is TRBV24-1 and J usage is TRBJ2-7, with 7 bases that match TRBD2. The germline gives CDR1 KGHDR, CDR2 SFDVKD. Unmatched junction bases numbered 5, after V lost 3 bases and J lost 1 base. The CDR3 extends over 15 amino acids. The CDR3 loop is CATSDPASGSYEQYF. Written as DNA, the CDR3 is TGTGCCACCAGTGATCCGGCTAGCGGATCCTACGAGCAGTACTTC.

At least ten counts were recorded for this clonotype. This chain uses TRBV10-3 with TRBJ2-2; 11 bases are a match to TRBD1. The CDR3 runs to 16 residues. Germline V lookup: CDR1 ENHRY, CDR2 SYGVKD. V lost 6 bases and J lost 1; bases outside the gene matches: 4. DNA for the CDR3: TGTGCCATCAGAGTGGGACAGGGGGTGAACACCGGGGAGCTGTTTTTT. It translates to CAIRVGQGVNTGELFF.

This clonotype has ten or more counts. This chain links TRBV19 with TRBJ1-5; TRBD1 agrees at 9 bases. The CDR3 has 15 amino acids. The junction had 5 bases not matched to a gene; V was cut back by 6 bases and J by 2 bases. Germline assignment: CDR1 LNHDA and CDR2 SQIVND (reference sequence). This CDR3 is CASSLTGGGNQPQHF. CDR3 in DNA: TGTGCCAGTAGCCTGACAGGGGGGGGCAATCAGCCCCAGCATTTT.

There are many counts of this clonotype. The chain joins TRBV20-1 to TRBJ2-7; 14 nucleotides line up with TRBD2. From germline, CDR1 is DFQATT and CDR2 SNEGSKA (reference sequence). With 1 base clipped from V and 4 bases from J, the junction kept 6 bases outside the gene matches. The CDR3 totals 16 residues. Here the CDR3 reads CSARGGTSGSGYEQYF. In nucleotides, the CDR3 is TGCAGTGCTAGAGGGGGGACTAGCGGGAGTGGGTACGAGCAGTACTTC.

In this sample, this clonotype turned up many times. The chain recombines TRBV7-2 with TRBJ1-1; TRBD1 might be the D (6 bases). Looked up from germline, CDR1 is SGHTA and CDR2 is FQGNSA. The CDR3 spans 13 residues. Trimming removed 5 bases from V and 11 bases from J, with 18 bases in between. CDR3 nucleotides: TGTGCCAGCAGCCGATTCCAACAGGGAACGGCTTTCTTT. Translated: CASSRFQQGTAFF.

This clonotype was recorded many times. The chain joins TRBV7-8 to TRBJ1-1; D uncertain. Trimming removed 1 base at V and 0 bases at J, with 9 bases between. The CDR3 sequence is 15 residues long. The germline gives CDR1 SGHVS, CDR2 FQNEAQ. CDR3 nucleotides: TGTGCCAGCAGCTTAGTAGGATATCTGAACACTGAAGCTTTCTTT. It codes for CASSLVGYLNTEAFF.

In this sample, this clonotype turned up many times. The rearrangement uses TRBV29-1 and TRBJ1-2, with D unresolved. CDR3 length: 14 residues. CDR1 is SQVTM, CDR2 ANQGSEA, per germline. V was trimmed by 7 bases and J by 1 base, leaving 16 bases between them. The CDR3 loop reads CSAARDHSNYGYTF. The DNA for the CDR3 is TGCAGCGCTGCGAGAGACCATAGTAACTATGGCTACACCTTC. Full variable domain (missing parts from reference TRBV29-1 and TRBJ1-2): SAVISQKPSRDICQRGTSLTIQCQVDSQVTMMFWYRQQPGQSLTLIATANQGSEATYESGFVIDKFPISRPNLTFSTLTVSNMSPEDSSIYLCSAARDHSNYGYTFGSGTRLTVV.

With respect to this clonotype: A junction end diverges from the germline sequence, so it may reflect a read error. This chain connects TRBV3-1 to TRBJ2-7; 7 bases are a match to TRBD1. The CDR3 loop spans 14 amino acids. The germline V gene encodes CDR1 LGHDT and CDR2 YNNKEL (reference sequence). The CDR3 loop is CASGQDWTGTLQYF. The CDR3, as DNA: TGTGCCAGCGGCCAAGATTGGACAGGTACGCTCCAGTACTTC.

This clonotype has a handful of counts. The chain recombines TRBV7-2 with TRBJ2-3, with D perhaps matching TRBD2 (5 bases). The CDR3 totals 13 residues. V gave up 6 bases and J gave up 3 bases, with 10 bases separating them. In germline, CDR1 is SGHTA, CDR2 FQGNSA. As DNA, the CDR3 is TGTGCCAGCAGTTTACTAGTAACAGATACGCAGTATTTT. This sequence encodes CASSLLVTDTQYF.

This clonotype was found once. This may arise from a read error, as a much more abundant clone is one base away. This sequence joins TRBV24-1 and TRBJ2-5; possibly TRBD2 for D (6 bases). The length of the CDR3 is 15 residues. Per the germline V gene, CDR1 is KGHDR and CDR2 is SFDVKD. V gave up 6 bases and J gave up 2 bases, with 15 bases separating them. The CDR3 loop is CATSYVAGSQETQYF. As DNA, the CDR3 is TGTGCCACCAGTTACGTTGCGGGATCTCAAGAGACCCAGTACTTC.

This clonotype was seen many times. V usage is TRBV2 and J usage is TRBJ1-5; 7 bases agree with TRBD1. Germline values: CDR1 SNHLY, CDR2 FYNNEI. V gave up 5 bases and J gave up 1 base; unmatched junction bases: 5. The CDR3 runs to 15 residues. The CDR3 spells CASSRMTGSNQPQHF. The CDR3 DNA follows: TGTGCCAGCAGTAGGATGACAGGGAGCAATCAGCCCCAGCATTTT. Full variable domain (outside the CDR3, taken from reference TRBV2 and TRBJ1-5): EPEVTQTPSHQVTQMGQEVILRCVPISNHLYFYWYRQILGQKVEFLVSFYNNEISEKSEIFDDQFSVERPDGSNFTLKIRSTKLEDSAMYFCASSRMTGSNQPQHFGDGTRLSIL.

The chain joins TRBV6-4 to TRBJ1-1; unclear D gene. The CDR3 runs 15 residues. Germline V gene lookup returns CDR1 MRHNA and CDR2 SNTAGT. Trimming took 0 bases from V and 7 from J, leaving 15 bases between them. The CDR3 here is CASSDSGLDYNEAFF. CDR3 bases: TGTGCCAGCAGTGACTCTGGACTGGACTACAATGAAGCTTTCTTT.

The gene calls are TRBV12-3 or TRBV12-4 and TRBJ2-5; D is perhaps TRBD1 (5 bases). This CDR3 comprises 13 residues. This CDR3 is CASDRRAGSSQYF. CDR3 DNA: TGTGCTAGTGATCGTAGAGCAGGGTCCTCCCAGTACTTC.

In this sample, this clonotype turned up many times. The V gene is TRBV13, the J gene TRBJ1-2; 10 nucleotides align to TRBD1. CDR1 and CDR2 from the germline V gene are PRHDT and FYEKMQ (reference sequence). The CDR3 is 15 amino acids. Trimming removed 5 bases from V and 4 bases from J; junction bases left unmatched: 7. CDR3 sequence: CASSARDRGGYGYTF. The CDR3 DNA sequence: TGTGCCAGCAGCGCACGGGACAGGGGAGGCTATGGCTACACCTTC.

This clonotype was recorded many times. The chain recombines TRBV11-3 with TRBJ2-7; D tentatively reads TRBD1 or TRBD2 (7 bases each). V lost 5 bases, J lost 2 bases, and 13 bases lay in between. The CDR3 runs to 14 residues. Germline assignment: CDR1 SGHNT and CDR2 YENEEA. For the CDR3, the DNA is TGTGCCAGCAGCAAGCGGGACAGTCCCTACGAGCAGTACTTC. It specifies CASSKRDSPYEQYF.

Ten or more counts support this clonotype. The genes are TRBV29-1 and TRBJ2-3, with D possibly TRBD2 on 6 matching bases. This CDR3 is 16 amino acids long. Germline-derived CDR1 and CDR2 are SQVTM and ANQGSEA. Trimming cost V 3 bases and J 0 bases, with 16 bases left between them. This CDR3 reads CSVDGRDFVSTDTQYF. CDR3 bases: TGCAGCGTTGATGGACGGGACTTCGTCAGCACAGATACGCAGTATTTT.

This chain uses TRBV6-5 with TRBJ1-2, with 9 bases identical to TRBD1. The ends lost 6 bases at V and 6 bases at J; junction bases unmatched: 5. The CDR3 extends over 13 amino acids. Germline assignment: CDR1 MNHEY and CDR2 SVGAGI. Here the CDR3 reads CASSWDRVDGYTF. Written as DNA, the CDR3 is TGTGCCAGCAGCTGGGACAGGGTCGATGGCTACACCTTC.

The V and J genes are TRBV7-9 and TRBJ1-4; D possibly corresponds to TRBD1 (6 bases). CDR3 size: 16 residues. Trimming cost V 4 bases and J 8 bases, with 20 bases left between them. Germline CDR1 SEHNR, CDR2 FQNEAQ (reference sequence). As DNA, the CDR3 is TGTGCCAGCAGCTCCCCGGAAGAATCCGGGGGCGAAAAACTGTTTTTT. Translation gives CASSSPEESGGEKLFF.

Of note for this clonotype: A much larger clone differs from this one at a single base, so this may be a read error. The J gene is TRBJ1-5, the V gene TRBV10-3; D is uncertain. The V gene lost 5 bases and the J gene lost 6 bases, with 11 bases spanning the gap. Germline V gene data show CDR1 as ENHRY and CDR2 as SYGVKD. The CDR3 length is 13 residues. In nucleotides, the CDR3 is TGTGCCATCAGTTTCGGTCGAGCTCAGCCCCAGCATTTT. This codes for CAISFGRAQPQHF.

This clonotype was counted only a few times. The chain is built from TRBV12-3 or TRBV12-4 and TRBJ2-7; D perhaps matches TRBD1 (6 bases). V was shortened by 7 bases and J by 0 bases, with 10 bases between the two germline ends. This CDR3 contains 13 residues. The CDR3 DNA reads TGTGCCAGCAATCGACAGGACTCCTACGAGCAGTACTTC. This gives the protein CASNRQDSYEQYF.

The genes are TRBV20-1 and TRBJ1-2, with a tentative D call TRBD1 (5 bases). V lost 5 bases to trimming and J lost 8 bases, with 18 bases between them. The germline V gene encodes CDR1 DFQATT and CDR2 SNEGSKA (reference sequence). The CDR3 sequence is 13 residues long. CDR3 in amino acids: CSAYLLLRDGYTF. Here the CDR3 DNA reads TGCAGTGCTTACCTCCTCCTCCGGGACGGCTACACCTTC.

The chain links TRBV29-1 to TRBJ2-7, with D perhaps TRBD1 (6 bases). V was shortened by 4 bases and J by 7 bases, with 20 bases between the two germline ends. The CDR3 sequence is 14 residues long. Germline V lookup: CDR1 SQVTM, CDR2 ANQGSEA. CDR3 in DNA: TGCAGCGTTGGGGGGCAGGGGAACACCGGGGAGCAGTACTTC. As protein: CSVGGQGNTGEQYF.

This clonotype was seen many times. This chain links TRBV10-3 with TRBJ2-7; D remains ambiguous. Trimming took 6 bases from V and 0 from J, leaving 15 bases between them. The germline V gene has CDR1 ENHRY and CDR2 SYGVKD. The CDR3 has 15 amino acids. Here the CDR3 reads CAIREGPRNSYEQYF. In DNA form, the CDR3 reads TGTGCCATCAGAGAAGGACCACGCAACTCCTACGAGCAGTACTTC.

This clonotype was detected ten times or more. The V and J genes are TRBV25-1 and TRBJ2-7; 7 bases are shared with TRBD2. The ends lost 1 base at V and 6 bases at J; junction bases unmatched: 9. The CDR3 sequence is 15 residues long. Germline CDR1 is MGHDK and CDR2 is SYGVNS. CDR3 sequence reads: CASSELGGGPGEQYF. CDR3 coding DNA: TGTGCCAGCAGTGAATTGGGGGGAGGGCCGGGCGAGCAGTACTTC.

V gene TRBV11-3 combines with J gene TRBJ2-3; the match to TRBD2 covers 7 bases. V lost 5 bases, J lost 5 bases, and 7 bases stayed unmatched. The germline V gene has CDR1 SGHNT and CDR2 YENEEA. The CDR3 is 14 residues long. This chain's CDR3 is CASSRRSGKDTQYF. CDR3 DNA: TGTGCCAGCAGCCGGAGAAGCGGGAAAGATACGCAGTATTTT.

This clonotype has just one count. The chain has TRBV19 and TRBJ2-7, with 13 nucleotides matching TRBD2. Germline CDR1 LNHDA, CDR2 SQIVND (reference sequence). The CDR3 covers 12 residues. Unmatched junction bases numbered 2, after V lost 9 bases and J lost 6 bases. The chain's CDR3 is CASGLAGAEQYF. DNA for the CDR3: TGTGCCAGCGGACTAGCGGGAGCCGAGCAGTACTTC.